The clone carrying this T cell receptor (beta chain) was counted only a few times. What it binds is not known. The sample is drawn from a study of regulatory T cells in long-lasting Graves disease. To make TCR beta libraries, researchers used iRepertoire HTBI primers and Arm-PCR of CDR3 regions. Per the study methods: Taken together, the samples had 62 TRBV and more than 12 TRBJ segments identified. A single record per CDR3 protein comes from TCRdb applying MiXCR to the multiplex PCR reads. TCRdb's processing, not the study's, gives the V and J calls here. The sample includes under 450,000 distinct CDR3 sequences, about a sixth seen only once; the top ten take around 21%. Time point defined: newly diagnosed GD, antithyroid drugs for less than 3 months. The authors made the TCR library using RNA they extracted from PBMCs. Study results and caveats: Persistent disease preferred TRBV28, TRBJ1-2 and TRBJ2-5.

Germline assignment: CDR1 SQVTM and CDR2 ANQGSEA. V dropped 4 bases and J dropped 5 bases, with 20 bases sitting between them. The CDR3 is 15 residues long. This same sample was also part of a study on T cells in Graves' hyperthyroidism and ophthalmopathy. As reported in that work: Lactation, pregnancy, other autoimmune disease or uncontrolled infection led to exclusion of patients.

This specimen consisted of peripheral blood mononuclear cells (PBMCs), obtained at new diagnosis, from a patient treated with antithyroid drugs. The chain combines TRBV29-1 with TRBJ2-5; weak D call: TRBD2 (7 bases). The TCR was taken from a woman aged 18-30 years with Graves disease. The CDR3 is CSVGLGGHPGETQYF. Here the CDR3 DNA reads TGCAGCGTTGGTCTGGGGGGGCACCCCGGGGAGACCCAGTACTTC.